This T cell receptor (beta chain) was captured in a study of blood T cell repertoires in COVID-19. This clone was counted a few times. Profiled with immunoSEQ multiplex PCR; TCRdb holds only in-frame clones, not every one. The data hold under 250,000 clones, with 92% observed a single time. Trimming left V 7 bases short and J 5 bases short, with 15 bases between. CDR3 length equals 13 residues. The germline CDR1 and CDR2 sequences are SGHNT and YYREEE (reference sequence). The chain is built from TRBV5-4 and TRBJ1-2; D is uncertain. This clonotype was obtained from a man younger than 40 with acute or convalescent COVID-19. Specimen: peripheral blood. The CDR3 loop reads CASRRPERYGYTF. The CDR3 nucleotides are TGTGCCAGCCGTCGACCCGAGCGGTATGGCTACACCTTC.